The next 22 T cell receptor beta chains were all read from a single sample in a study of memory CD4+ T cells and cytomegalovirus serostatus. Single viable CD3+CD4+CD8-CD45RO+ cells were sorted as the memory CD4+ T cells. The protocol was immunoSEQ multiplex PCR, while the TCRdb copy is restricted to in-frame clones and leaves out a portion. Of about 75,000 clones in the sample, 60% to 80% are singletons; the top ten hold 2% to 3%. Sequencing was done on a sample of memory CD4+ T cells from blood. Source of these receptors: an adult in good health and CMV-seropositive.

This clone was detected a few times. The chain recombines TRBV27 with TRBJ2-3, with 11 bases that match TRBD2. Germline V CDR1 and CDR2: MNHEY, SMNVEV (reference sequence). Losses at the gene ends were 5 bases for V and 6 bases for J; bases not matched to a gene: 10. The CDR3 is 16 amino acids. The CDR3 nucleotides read TGTGCCAGCAGTAGGCCGGGACTAGCGGTCCTGGATACGCAGTATTTT. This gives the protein CASSRPGLAVLDTQYF.

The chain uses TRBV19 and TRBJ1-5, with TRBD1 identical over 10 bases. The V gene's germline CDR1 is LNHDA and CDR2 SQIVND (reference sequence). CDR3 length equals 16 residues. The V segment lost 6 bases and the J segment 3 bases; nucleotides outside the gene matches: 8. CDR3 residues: CASRGDRGQVNQPQHF. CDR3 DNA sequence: TGTGCCAGTAGGGGCGACAGGGGGCAGGTCAATCAGCCCCAGCATTTT.

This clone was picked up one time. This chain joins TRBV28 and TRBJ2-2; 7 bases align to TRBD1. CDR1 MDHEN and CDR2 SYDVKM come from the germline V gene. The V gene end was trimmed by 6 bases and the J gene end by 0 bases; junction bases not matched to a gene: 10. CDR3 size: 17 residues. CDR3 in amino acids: CASSPPTGDPNTGELFF. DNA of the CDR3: TGTGCCAGCAGCCCCCCCACAGGGGACCCGAACACCGGGGAGCTGTTTTTT. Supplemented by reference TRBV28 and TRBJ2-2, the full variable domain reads DVKVTQSSRYLVKRTGEKVFLECVQDMDHENMFWYRQDPGLGLRLIYFSYDVKMKEKGDIPEGYSVSREKKERFSLILESASTNQTSMYLCASSPPTGDPNTGELFFGEGSRLTVL.

The CDR3 region is CASSYHPQADTQYF. The CDR3 region has the DNA TGTGCCAGCAGCTACCATCCGCAGGCAGATACGCAGTATTTT. This sequence joins TRBV6-5 and TRBJ2-3; D unclear. The germline V and J ends were trimmed by 6 bases and 4 bases, with 14 bases remaining between them. This CDR3 comprises 14 residues. Germline V CDR1 and CDR2: MNHEY, SVGAGI.

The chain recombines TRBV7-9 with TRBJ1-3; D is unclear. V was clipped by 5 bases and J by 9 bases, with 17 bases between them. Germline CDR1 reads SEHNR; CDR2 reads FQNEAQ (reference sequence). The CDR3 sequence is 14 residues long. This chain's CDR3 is CASSHSGVGPTIYF. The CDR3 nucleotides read TGTGCCAGCAGCCATTCCGGGGTAGGACCCACCATATATTTT. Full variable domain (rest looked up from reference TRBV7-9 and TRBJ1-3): DTGVSQNPRHKITKRGQNVTFRCDPISEHNRLYWYRQTLGQGPEFLTYFQNEAQLEKSRLLSDRFSAERPKGSFSTLEIQRTEQGDSAMYLCASSHSGVGPTIYFGEGSWLTVV.

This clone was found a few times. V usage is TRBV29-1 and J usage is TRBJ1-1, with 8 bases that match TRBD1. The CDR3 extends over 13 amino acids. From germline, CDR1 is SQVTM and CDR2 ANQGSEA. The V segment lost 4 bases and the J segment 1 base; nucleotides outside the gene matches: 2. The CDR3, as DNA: TGCAGCGTTGGGGGACAGGAGAACACTGAAGCTTTCTTT. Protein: CSVGGQENTEAFF.

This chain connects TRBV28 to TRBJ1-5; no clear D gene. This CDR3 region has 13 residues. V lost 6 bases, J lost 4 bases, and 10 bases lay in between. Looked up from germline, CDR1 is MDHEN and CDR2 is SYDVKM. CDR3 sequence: CASSLPPNQPQHF. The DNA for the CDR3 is TGTGCCAGCAGCCTCCCCCCAAATCAGCCCCAGCATTTT.

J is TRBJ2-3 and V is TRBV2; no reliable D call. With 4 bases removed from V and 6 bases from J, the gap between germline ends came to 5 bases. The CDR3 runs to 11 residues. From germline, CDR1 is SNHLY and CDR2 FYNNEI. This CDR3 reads CASSVSDTQYF. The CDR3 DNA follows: TGTGCCAGCAGTGTGAGCGATACGCAGTATTTT.

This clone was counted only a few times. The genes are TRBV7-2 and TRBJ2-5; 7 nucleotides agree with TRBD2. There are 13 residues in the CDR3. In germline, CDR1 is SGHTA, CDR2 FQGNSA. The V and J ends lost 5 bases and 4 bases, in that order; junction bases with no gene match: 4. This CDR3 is CASSLSGVETQYF. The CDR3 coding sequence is TGTGCCAGCAGCCTCAGCGGGGTAGAGACCCAGTACTTC.

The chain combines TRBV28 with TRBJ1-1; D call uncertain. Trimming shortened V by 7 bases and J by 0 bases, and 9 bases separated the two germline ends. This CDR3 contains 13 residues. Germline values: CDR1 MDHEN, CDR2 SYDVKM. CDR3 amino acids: CASTHPVNTEAFF. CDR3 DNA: TGTGCCAGCACTCATCCGGTGAACACTGAAGCTTTCTTT.

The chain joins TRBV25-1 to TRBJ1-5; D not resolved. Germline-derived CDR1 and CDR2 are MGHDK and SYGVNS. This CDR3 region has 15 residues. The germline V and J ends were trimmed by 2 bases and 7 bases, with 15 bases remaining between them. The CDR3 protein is CASSEVVVYAQPQHF. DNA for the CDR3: TGTGCCAGCAGTGAAGTGGTTGTTTATGCCCAGCCCCAGCATTTT.

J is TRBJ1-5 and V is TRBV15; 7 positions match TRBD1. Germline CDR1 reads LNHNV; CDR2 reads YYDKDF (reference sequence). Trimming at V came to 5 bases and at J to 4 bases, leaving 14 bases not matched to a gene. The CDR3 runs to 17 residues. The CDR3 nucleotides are TGTGCCACCAGCTTAGAGGGGGCATTATTAAGGAATCAGCCCCAGCATTTT. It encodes CATSLEGALLRNQPQHF.

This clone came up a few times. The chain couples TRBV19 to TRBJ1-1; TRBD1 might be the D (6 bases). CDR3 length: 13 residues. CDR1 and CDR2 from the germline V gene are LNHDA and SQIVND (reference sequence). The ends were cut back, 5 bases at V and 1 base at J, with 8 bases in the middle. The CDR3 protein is CASSEDRNTEAFF. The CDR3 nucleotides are TGTGCCAGTAGTGAGGACAGGAACACTGAAGCTTTCTTT. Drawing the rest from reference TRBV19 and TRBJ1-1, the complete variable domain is DGGITQSPKYLFRKEGQNVTLSCEQNLNHDAMYWYRQDPGQGLRLIYYSQIVNDFQKGDIAEGYSVSREKKESFPLTVTSAQKNPTAFYLCASSEDRNTEAFFGQGTRLTVV.

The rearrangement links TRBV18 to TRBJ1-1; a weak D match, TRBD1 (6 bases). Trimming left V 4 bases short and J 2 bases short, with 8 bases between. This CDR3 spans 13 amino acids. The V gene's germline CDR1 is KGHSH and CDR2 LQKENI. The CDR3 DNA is TGTGCCAGCTCACAGGGACACAACACTGAAGCTTTCTTT. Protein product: CASSQGHNTEAFF.

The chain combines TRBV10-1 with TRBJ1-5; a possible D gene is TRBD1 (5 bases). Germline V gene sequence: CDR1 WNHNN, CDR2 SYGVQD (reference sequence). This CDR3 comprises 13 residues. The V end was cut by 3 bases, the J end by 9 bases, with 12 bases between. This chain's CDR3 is CASSDQGIRPQHF. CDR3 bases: TGCGCCAGCAGTGATCAGGGAATCAGGCCCCAGCATTTT.

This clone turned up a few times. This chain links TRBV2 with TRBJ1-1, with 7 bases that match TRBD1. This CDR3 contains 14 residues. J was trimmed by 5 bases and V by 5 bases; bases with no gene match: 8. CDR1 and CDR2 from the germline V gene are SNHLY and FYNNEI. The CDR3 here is CASSRSRGGTEAFF. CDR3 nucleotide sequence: TGTGCCAGCAGTAGAAGCAGGGGGGGAACTGAAGCTTTCTTT.

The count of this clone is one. CDR3 sequence: CASSRGTTDTQYF. In DNA form, the CDR3 reads TGTGCCAGCAGCCGGGGGACCACAGATACGCAGTATTTT. The chain couples TRBV5-8 to TRBJ2-3; maybe TRBD2 (6 bases). V gave up 4 bases and J gave up 2 bases, with 8 bases separating them. Germline CDR1 is SGHTS and CDR2 is YDEGEE. CDR3 length: 13 residues.

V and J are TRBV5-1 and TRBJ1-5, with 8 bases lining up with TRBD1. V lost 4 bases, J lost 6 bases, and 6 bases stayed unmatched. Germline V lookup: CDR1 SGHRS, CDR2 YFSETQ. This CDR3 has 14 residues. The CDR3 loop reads CASSIDRGGQPQHF. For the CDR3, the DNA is TGCGCCAGCAGCATAGACAGGGGCGGTCAGCCCCAGCATTTT.

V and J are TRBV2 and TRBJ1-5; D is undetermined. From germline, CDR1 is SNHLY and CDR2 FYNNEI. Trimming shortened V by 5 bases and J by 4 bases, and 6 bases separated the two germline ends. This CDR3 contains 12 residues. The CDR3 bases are TGTGCCAGCAGTCCAATAAATCAGCCCCAGCATTTT. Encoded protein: CASSPINQPQHF.

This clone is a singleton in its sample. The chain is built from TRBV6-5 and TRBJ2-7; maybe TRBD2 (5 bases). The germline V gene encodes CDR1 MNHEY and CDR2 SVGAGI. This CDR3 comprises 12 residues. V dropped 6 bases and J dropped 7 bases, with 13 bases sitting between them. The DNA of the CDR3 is TGTGCCAGCAGCCGTGTTCCGGGGGAGCAGTACTTC. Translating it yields CASSRVPGEQYF.

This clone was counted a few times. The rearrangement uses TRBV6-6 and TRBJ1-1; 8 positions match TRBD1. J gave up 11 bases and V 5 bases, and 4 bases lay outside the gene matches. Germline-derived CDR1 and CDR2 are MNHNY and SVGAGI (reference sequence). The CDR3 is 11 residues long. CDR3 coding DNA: TGTGCCAGCAGTCCGACAGGGGCGGCTTTCTTT. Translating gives CASSPTGAAFF.

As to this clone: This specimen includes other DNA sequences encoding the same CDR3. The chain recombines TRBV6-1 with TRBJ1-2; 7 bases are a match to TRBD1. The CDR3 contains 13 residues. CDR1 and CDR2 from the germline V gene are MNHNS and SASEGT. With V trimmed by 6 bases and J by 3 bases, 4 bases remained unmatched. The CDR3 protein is CASSATGDYGYTF. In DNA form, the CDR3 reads TGTGCCAGCAGCGCTACAGGGGACTATGGCTACACCTTC.